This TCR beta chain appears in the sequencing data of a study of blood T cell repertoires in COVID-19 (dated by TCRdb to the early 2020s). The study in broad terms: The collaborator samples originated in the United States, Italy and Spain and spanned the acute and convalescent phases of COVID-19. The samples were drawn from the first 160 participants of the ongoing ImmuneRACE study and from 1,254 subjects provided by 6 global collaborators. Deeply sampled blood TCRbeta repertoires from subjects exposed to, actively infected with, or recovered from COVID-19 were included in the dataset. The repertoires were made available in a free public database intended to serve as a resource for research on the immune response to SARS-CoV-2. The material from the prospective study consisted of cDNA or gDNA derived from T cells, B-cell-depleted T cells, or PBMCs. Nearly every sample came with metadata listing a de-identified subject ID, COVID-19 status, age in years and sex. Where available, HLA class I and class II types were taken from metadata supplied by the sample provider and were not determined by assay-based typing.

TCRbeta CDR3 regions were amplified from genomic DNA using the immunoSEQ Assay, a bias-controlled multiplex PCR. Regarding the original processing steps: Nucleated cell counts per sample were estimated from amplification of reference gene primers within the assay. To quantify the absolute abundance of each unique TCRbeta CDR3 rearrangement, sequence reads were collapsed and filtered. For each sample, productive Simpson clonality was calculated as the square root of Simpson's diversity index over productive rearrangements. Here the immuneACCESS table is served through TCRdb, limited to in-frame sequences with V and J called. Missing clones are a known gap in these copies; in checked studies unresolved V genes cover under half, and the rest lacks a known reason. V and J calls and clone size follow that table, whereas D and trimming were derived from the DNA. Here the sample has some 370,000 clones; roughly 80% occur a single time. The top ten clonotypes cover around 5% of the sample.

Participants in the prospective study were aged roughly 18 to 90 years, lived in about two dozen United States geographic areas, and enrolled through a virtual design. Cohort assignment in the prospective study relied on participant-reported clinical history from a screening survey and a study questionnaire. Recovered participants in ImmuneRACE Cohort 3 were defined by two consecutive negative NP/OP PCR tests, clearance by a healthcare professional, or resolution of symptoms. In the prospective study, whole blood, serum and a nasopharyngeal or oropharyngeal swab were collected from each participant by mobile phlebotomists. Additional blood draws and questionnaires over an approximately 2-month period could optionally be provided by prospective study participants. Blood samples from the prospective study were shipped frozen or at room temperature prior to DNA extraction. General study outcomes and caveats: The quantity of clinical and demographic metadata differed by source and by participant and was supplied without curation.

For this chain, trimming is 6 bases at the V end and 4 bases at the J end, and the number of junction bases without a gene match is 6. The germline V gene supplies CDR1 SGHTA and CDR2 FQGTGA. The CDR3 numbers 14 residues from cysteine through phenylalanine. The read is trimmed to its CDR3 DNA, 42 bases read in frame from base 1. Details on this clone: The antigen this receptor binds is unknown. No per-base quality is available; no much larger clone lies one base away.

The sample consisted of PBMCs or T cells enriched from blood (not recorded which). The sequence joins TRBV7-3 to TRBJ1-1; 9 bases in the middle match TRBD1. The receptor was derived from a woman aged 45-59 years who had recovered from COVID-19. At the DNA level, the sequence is TGTGCCAGCAGTTCCGGGACAGGGAGCACTGAAGCTTTCTTT. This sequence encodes CASSSGTGSTEAFF.